This TCR beta chain was documented in a study of beta chain features in type 1 diabetes. Germline V gene lookup returns CDR1 LNHNV and CDR2 YYDKDF (reference sequence). The length of the CDR3 is 13 residues. V was pared by 2 bases and J by 2 bases, with 6 bases between. In the case of this clone: Antigen unknown.

Overall study results and limits: There was a moderate but significant shortening of TCRB CDR3s in all four CD4+ subsets of Type 1 diabetes patients.

Sorting produced populations that all topped 95% purity. Expressed TCRB transcripts were sequenced because the entire RNA isolate underwent reverse transcription. The table came from immunoSEQ multiplex PCR; TCRdb's copy has only in-frame clones and leaves some out. The data show hundreds of thousands of clones, over 11% seen once. This TCR was recovered from a man in his late teens or twenties with type 1 diabetes. The chain employs TRBV15 and TRBJ1-2; D is uncertain. Sequenced material: naive CD4+ T cells from blood. The CDR3 coding sequence is TGTGCCACCAGCAGACTACAGAACTATGGCTACACCTTC. This sequence encodes CATSRLQNYGYTF.